The present entry profiles one TCR beta chain with its context. The target of this receptor is not known. The junction differs from germline at one of its ends, possibly a read error. The data originate from a study of T cells in Graves' hyperthyroidism and ophthalmopathy (dated by TCRdb to between 2019 and 2020). Describing the broader study: Peripheral blood was collected at initial diagnosis, before any treatment. To identify distinguishing TCR V-J signatures, a discovery cohort of 90 to 100 patients was used, comprising some 45 with Graves' ophthalmopathy and around 60 with stable Graves' hyperthyroidism. Whether ophthalmopathy could be predicted prospectively was tested in an independent validation cohort made up of about 18 hyperthyroidism patients plus 17 patients who later progressed to ophthalmopathy. The 90 to 100 discovery patients were randomly split 7:3 into training and test sets. In six Graves' hyperthyroidism patients, the study also compared T-cell repertoires from thyroid tissue with T-cell repertoires from blood. After sampling, hyperthyroidism patients received methimazole starting at 30 mg daily, and ophthalmopathy patients received high-dose intravenous methylprednisolone. The paper reports TCR Vbeta CDR3 sequencing of fewer than 150 peripheral blood samples: approximately 41 ophthalmopathy, roughly 80 hyperthyroidism and approximately 17 progressor patients.

A patient counted as having stable Graves' hyperthyroidism if no progression to ophthalmopathy occurred over 18 months of follow-up. Hyperthyroidism patients were newly diagnosed, with disease duration under 2 months, and aged 18 to 65 years. The study excluded patients with uncontrolled infections, other autoimmune diseases, pregnancy or lactation. Diagnoses were established on the basis of clinical symptoms, serum thyroxine and TRAb, thyroid ultrasound, and orbital computed tomography. PBMCs were separated from roughly 10 ml of fresh peripheral blood using Ficoll-Paque density gradient centrifugation. Total RNA was extracted with Trizol reagent, and quality was checked on an Agilent 2100 Bioanalyzer. Study-wide conclusions, independent of this receptor: During validation, the model predicted progression to ophthalmopathy a median of about 6.3 months ahead of onset, with 70.59% sensitivity and 72% to 80% specificity. No statistical method was used to fix the sample size in advance, and group allocation was not hidden from the investigators. Blood samples also contained most of the expanded thyroid clonotypes (frequency above 0.001), which suggests that blood repertoires may reflect thyroid immune responses. A model built on a 13 V-J signature distinguished ophthalmopathy from stable hyperthyroidism, reaching 87.88% sensitivity and around 82% specificity in cross-validation and 80%/75% in testing.

The TCR beta CDR3 regions were amplified from the RNA transcripts. The TCR CDR3 was subjected to a first round of RT-PCR using the HTBI primer set and the Qiagen OneStep RT-PCR kit. A second multiplex PCR round built the libraries, followed by size selection and purification. Libraries were sequenced paired-end with 100 bp reads on an Illumina HiSeq2000. In the original analysis: SOAPnuke was used to process the raw data, with reads discarded if the reads contained adapters or uncalled bases, had a mean Phred below 15, or lacked an exact constant-primer or identifier match. High-quality paired reads were merged using COPE v1.2.5, and each unique nucleotide sequence was defined as a clonotype. MiTCR v1.1 was used to align the clonotypes against IMGT TRBV, TRBD and TRBJ reference segments. Analysis was restricted to V-J combinations with a frequency above 0.0001, which covered 99% to 99.2% of repertoires. A TCS score was defined as the ratio between F50 (clonal expansion) and ExV (chaos), using BLOSUM62-based TCRdist between CDR3 peptides within each V-J. Welch's t-statistics and random forest reduced around 520 V-J features to 10 to 15, which were used in a naive Bayes classifier (R e1071). The public sequencing data were trimmed at Q25 with fastp and processed into clonotypes with MiXCR by TCRdb, which kept only in-frame beta chains. Rows with a matching CDR3 protein are joined into one entry that keeps the most common DNA and genes. The V and J calls, along with clone size, are taken from TCRdb and not from the paper's own processing. The sample table shows roughly 570,000 distinct CDR3 sequences, and around a sixth are seen once. About 7% of the sample lies in the top ten.

The CDR3 covers 14 residues, taking in both the cysteine and the phenylalanine. The entry retains the CDR3 DNA only, 42 bases that are in frame from base 1. This chain is built from TRBV12-3 or TRBV12-4 and TRBJ2-3, with the D segment possibly TRBD1 or TRBD2, each aligning over 5 bases. Sequenced sample: blood. This TCR derives from a woman in her twenties or thirties with Graves' hyperthyroidism. This receptor has the CDR3 CVSSLRGGTDTQYF. Here is the DNA: TGTGTCAGCAGTTTGCGAGGGGGCACAGATACGCAGTATTTT.